The 19 T cell receptor beta chains below all came from one sample that was sequenced in a study of tumor-infiltrating lymphocytes in localized non-small cell lung cancer. Method: immunoSEQ multiplex PCR; TCRdb's copy keeps in-frame clones and lacks some. The sample consists of 20,000 to 30,000 clones, about two thirds of them appearing once. Sequencing used lung tumor tissue. The receptor source for this set is a human donor with non-small cell lung cancer.

This clone has just one count. CDR3 in amino acids: CASSLGSREQYF. CDR3 DNA: TGTGCCAGCAGCTTAGGCTCCCGAGAGCAGTACTTC. The rearrangement uses TRBV11-2 and TRBJ2-7, with D unclear. The CDR3 runs 12 residues. Germline V gene lookup returns CDR1 SGHAT and CDR2 FQNNGV. Trimming removed 1 base from V and 7 bases from J, with 8 bases in between.

The chain uses TRBV27 and TRBJ2-7; D unresolved. CDR1 is MNHEY and CDR2 is SMNVEV in the germline V gene (reference sequence). This CDR3 comprises 14 residues. V was shortened by 0 bases and J by 0 bases, with 6 bases between the two germline ends. For the CDR3, the DNA is TGTGCCAGCAGTTTATCGGGCCTCTCCTACGAGCAGTACTTC. Translation: CASSLSGLSYEQYF.

The chain carries TRBV5-6 and TRBJ1-1; D is perhaps TRBD1 (5 bases). Looked up from germline, CDR1 is SGHDT and CDR2 is YYEEEE. Trimming stripped 0 bases from V and 10 bases from J, with 10 bases between. The CDR3 loop spans 12 amino acids. CDR3 in DNA: TGTGCCAGCAGCTTGGCCAAAGGGGTAGCTTTCTTT. Amino acid sequence: CASSLAKGVAFF.

The rearrangement uses TRBV4-3 and TRBJ1-5; maybe TRBD1 (5 bases). From germline, CDR1 is LGHNA and CDR2 YSLEER. CDR3 length: 15 amino acids. Trimming took 4 bases from V and 4 from J, leaving 14 bases between them. The CDR3 bases are TGCGCCAGCAGCCCGGAACGGGGCCTAAATCAGCCCCAGCATTTT. It codes for CASSPERGLNQPQHF.

This clone was found a few times. V gene TRBV5-4 combines with J gene TRBJ1-1; unclear D gene. V lost 5 bases, J lost 0 bases, and 11 bases lay in between. The germline V gene encodes CDR1 SGHNT and CDR2 YYREEE (reference sequence). The CDR3 has 14 residues. The CDR3 region is CASRAREMNTEAFF. For the CDR3, the DNA is TGTGCCAGCAGGGCAAGGGAAATGAACACTGAAGCTTTCTTT.

J is TRBJ1-2 and V is TRBV18, with a weak D call TRBD1 (5 bases). V was clipped by 2 bases and J by 8 bases, with 18 bases between them. There are 15 residues in the CDR3. Germline values: CDR1 KGHSH, CDR2 LQKENI. CDR3 DNA: TGTGCCAGCTCACCATCAGGGCGCGAGGTCGGGGGCTACACCTTC. Its translation is CASSPSGREVGGYTF.

The chain is built from TRBV7-2 and TRBJ2-7; 9 bases line up with TRBD2. The V gene end was trimmed by 2 bases and the J gene end by 3 bases; junction bases not matched to a gene: 5. CDR3 size: 15 residues. The germline V gene has CDR1 SGHTA and CDR2 FQGNSA. In nucleotides, the CDR3 is TGTGCCAGCAGCTTATCCTCTAGCGGGGACTACGAGCAGTACTTC. The encoded protein is CASSLSSSGDYEQYF.

This CDR3 reads CASSSGGQADEAFF. CDR3 coding DNA: TGTGCCAGCAGTTCCGGGGGACAGGCGGATGAAGCTTTCTTT. The chain uses TRBV28 and TRBJ1-1; TRBD1 agrees at 8 bases. In germline, CDR1 is MDHEN, CDR2 SYDVKM. This CDR3 has 14 amino acids. Losses at the gene ends were 4 bases for V and 7 bases for J; bases not matched to a gene: 8.

The chain recombines TRBV19 with TRBJ1-6, with D perhaps matching TRBD1 (6 bases). Germline CDR1 reads LNHDA; CDR2 reads SQIVND (reference sequence). There are 15 residues in the CDR3. V was cut by 5 bases and J by 7 bases, with 15 bases left in between. CDR3 bases: TGTGCCAGTAGTCCCCACACAGGGTCGAATTCACCCCTCCACTTT. Translated: CASSPHTGSNSPLHF.

The V call is TRBV29-1, the J call TRBJ1-1; D is uncertain. CDR3 length: 12 amino acids. Germline loops: CDR1 SQVTM, CDR2 ANQGSEA. Trimming took 4 bases from V and 6 from J, leaving 12 bases between them. The CDR3 here is CSVGELGAEAFF. The CDR3 DNA reads as TGCAGCGTTGGTGAGCTTGGCGCTGAAGCTTTCTTT.

The chain links TRBV6-1 to TRBJ2-7; 14 bases match TRBD2. V shed 7 bases and J 4 bases; nucleotides not matched to a gene: 3. The CDR3 length is 14 residues. CDR1 is MNHNS, CDR2 SASEGT, per germline. In nucleotides, the CDR3 is TGTGCCAGCAACGGACTAGCGGGGGGTTACGAGCAGTACTTC. Translation gives CASNGLAGGYEQYF.

Written as DNA, the CDR3 is TGTGCCACCAGCCGCTCCGGGGGCAGGGTTTTCGATGGCTACACCTTC. It translates to CATSRSGGRVFDGYTF. J is TRBJ1-2 and V is TRBV15; possibly TRBD1 for D (6 bases). The CDR3 extends over 16 amino acids. The germline V gene encodes CDR1 LNHNV and CDR2 YYDKDF (reference sequence). Deletions cut 5 bases from V and 6 bases from J, with 22 bases between.

The rearrangement joins TRBV27 to TRBJ1-1; 9 bases align to TRBD1. The CDR3 totals 14 residues. Germline trimming cut 3 bases from V and 4 bases from J; bases unmatched to any gene: 3. Per germline, CDR1 MNHEY and CDR2 SMNVEV (reference sequence). CDR3 residues: CASSLGTGPTEAFF. The CDR3 bases are TGTGCCAGCAGTTTGGGGACAGGGCCCACTGAAGCTTTCTTT.

V gene TRBV4-3 combines with J gene TRBJ1-2; D not certain. CDR1 and CDR2 from the germline V gene are LGHNA and YSLEER. Trimming took off 0 bases at V and 5 bases at J, with 13 bases between the two ends. There are 15 residues in the CDR3. Here the CDR3 reads CASSQELGRAYGYTF. The CDR3 DNA reads as TGCGCCAGCAGCCAAGAGCTGGGGAGGGCTTATGGCTACACCTTC.

The CDR3 reads CSVELSTDTQYF. The CDR3 DNA sequence: TGCAGCGTTGAACTCAGCACAGATACGCAGTATTTT. This chain connects TRBV29-1 to TRBJ2-3; D remains unclear. Germline V gene sequence: CDR1 SQVTM, CDR2 ANQGSEA. CDR3 length: 12 amino acids. V was clipped by 2 bases and J by 0 bases, with 3 bases between them.

The chain employs TRBV6-6 and TRBJ2-5; 8 bases agree with TRBD2. The CDR3 spans 16 residues. V lost 2 bases and J lost 0; bases outside the gene matches: 5. Looked up from germline, CDR1 is MNHNY and CDR2 is SVGAGI (reference sequence). The CDR3 DNA reads TGTGCCAGCAGTTACGCGCTAGCGGGCTACCAAGAGACCCAGTACTTC. Its translation is CASSYALAGYQETQYF.

This chain connects TRBV5-4 to TRBJ2-3; a possible D gene is TRBD1 (5 bases). The CDR3 runs 13 residues. The germline V and J ends were trimmed by 6 bases and 5 bases, with 13 bases remaining between them. The germline CDR1 and CDR2 sequences are SGHNT and YYREEE (reference sequence). Here the CDR3 reads CASTRQLGDTQYF. The CDR3, as DNA: TGTGCCAGCACCCGACAGCTTGGAGATACGCAGTATTTT.

The CDR3 region has the DNA TGTGCCAGCAGCTTGGAGTACAGGGCCCCCAATGAGCAGTTCTTC. Its translation: CASSLEYRAPNEQFF. The chain has TRBV5-4 and TRBJ2-1, with D possibly matching TRBD1 (6 bases). This CDR3 comprises 15 residues. V was trimmed by 0 bases and J by 6 bases, leaving 13 bases between them. Germline assignment: CDR1 SGHNT and CDR2 YYREEE (reference sequence).

This clone showed up just once. The rearrangement links TRBV10-3 to TRBJ2-3, with TRBD2 matching over 9 bases. CDR1 is ENHRY and CDR2 is SYGVKD in the germline V gene. The CDR3 is 12 residues long. The J segment lost 5 bases and the V segment lost 10 bases, leaving 4 bases of the junction unmatched. Written as DNA, the CDR3 is TGTGCCACCCAGCGGGGGGTAGATACGCAGTATTTT. Protein: CATQRGVDTQYF.